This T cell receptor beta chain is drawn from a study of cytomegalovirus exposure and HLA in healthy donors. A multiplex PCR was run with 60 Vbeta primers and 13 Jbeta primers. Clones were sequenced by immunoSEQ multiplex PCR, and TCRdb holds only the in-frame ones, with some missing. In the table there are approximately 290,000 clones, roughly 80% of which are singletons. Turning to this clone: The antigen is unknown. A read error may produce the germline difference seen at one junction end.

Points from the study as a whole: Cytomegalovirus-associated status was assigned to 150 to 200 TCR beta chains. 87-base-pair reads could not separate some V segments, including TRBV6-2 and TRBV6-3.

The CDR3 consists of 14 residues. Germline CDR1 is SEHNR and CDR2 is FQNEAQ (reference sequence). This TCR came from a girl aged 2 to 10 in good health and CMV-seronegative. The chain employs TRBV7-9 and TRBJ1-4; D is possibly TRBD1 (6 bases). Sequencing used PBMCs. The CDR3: CSSSLGGSGEKLFF. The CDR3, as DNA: TGTTCCAGCAGCCTAGGGGGATCGGGGGAAAAACTGTTTTTT.